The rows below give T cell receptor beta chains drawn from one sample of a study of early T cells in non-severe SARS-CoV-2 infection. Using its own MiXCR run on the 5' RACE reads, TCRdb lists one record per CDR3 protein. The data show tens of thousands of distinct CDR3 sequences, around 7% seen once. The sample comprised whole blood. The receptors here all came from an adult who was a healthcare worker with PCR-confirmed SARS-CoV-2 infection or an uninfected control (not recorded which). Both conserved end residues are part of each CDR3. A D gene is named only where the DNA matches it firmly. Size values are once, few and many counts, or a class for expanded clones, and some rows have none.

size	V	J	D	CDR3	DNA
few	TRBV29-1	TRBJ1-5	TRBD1	CSVASGGRQPQHF	TGCAGCGTTGCGTCAGGGGGGCGCCAGCCCCAGCATTTT
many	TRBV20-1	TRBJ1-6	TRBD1	CSARARQGTYNSPLHF	TGCAGTGCTAGAGCCAGACAGGGCACCTATAATTCACCCCTCCACTTT
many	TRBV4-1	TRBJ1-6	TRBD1	CASSLRDLNIVGTGFFALHF	TGCGCCAGCAGCCTCCGGGACCTAAACATTGTGGGGACAGGGTTCTTTGCCCTCCACTTT
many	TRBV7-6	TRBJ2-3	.	CASSRRTQPLDTDTQYF	TGTGCCAGCAGTCGACGGACTCAACCCCTTGACACAGATACGCAGTATTTT
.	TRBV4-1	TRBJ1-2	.	CASSPGQISSHGYTF	TGCGCCAGCAGCCCTGGACAGATTTCTTCCCATGGCTACACCTTC
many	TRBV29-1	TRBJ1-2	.	CSVEGNGYGYTF	TGCAGCGTTGAAGGGAATGGCTATGGCTACACCTTC
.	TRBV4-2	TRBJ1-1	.	CASSQEPRDTEAFF	TGTGCCAGCAGCCAAGAACCCAGGGACACTGAAGCTTTCTTT
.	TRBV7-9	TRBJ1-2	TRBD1	CASSLLVGGVPYGYTF	TGTGCCAGCAGCTTATTGGTAGGGGGCGTCCCTTATGGCTACACCTTC
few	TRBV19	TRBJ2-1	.	CASSIVAASSYNEQFF	TGTGCCAGTAGTATCGTAGCCGCGAGCTCCTACAATGAGCAGTTCTTC
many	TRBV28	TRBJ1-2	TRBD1	CASSPKPGQGWYGYTF	TGTGCCAGCAGCCCGAAGCCGGGACAGGGATGGTATGGCTACACCTTC
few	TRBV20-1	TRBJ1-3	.	CSARDPTSGNTIYF	TGCAGTGCTAGAGATCCGACCTCTGGAAACACCATATATTTT
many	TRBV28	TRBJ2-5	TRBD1	CASSLSYRGQETQYF	TGTGCCAGCAGTTTATCCTACAGGGGCCAAGAGACCCAGTACTTC
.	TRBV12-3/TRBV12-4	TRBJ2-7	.	CASSSAGTSYEQYF	TGTGCCAGCAGTTCTGCCGGGACATCCTACGAGCAGTACTTC
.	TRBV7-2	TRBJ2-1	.	CASSEAAYSYNEQFF	TGTGCCAGCAGCGAAGCGGCGTACTCCTACAATGAGCAGTTCTTC
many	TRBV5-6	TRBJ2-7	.	CASSLVSNEQYF	TGTGCCAGCAGCTTGGTGTCCAACGAGCAGTACTTC
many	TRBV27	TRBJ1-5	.	CASSFQGGDQPQHF	TGTGCCAGCAGTTTTCAAGGGGGTGATCAGCCCCAGCATTTT
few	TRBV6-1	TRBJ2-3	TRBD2	CASSLGTSGFTTRTDTQYF	TGTGCCAGCAGTCTTGGGACTAGCGGATTCACCACTCGCACAGATACGCAGTATTTT
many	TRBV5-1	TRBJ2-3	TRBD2	CASSLEGGRGADTQYF	TGCGCCAGCAGCTTGGAGGGCGGGAGAGGTGCAGATACGCAGTATTTT
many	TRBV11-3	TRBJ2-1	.	CASSLGRGMGNEQFF	TGTGCCAGCAGCTTAGGACGGGGAATGGGGAATGAGCAGTTCTTC
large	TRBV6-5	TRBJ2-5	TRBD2	CASSPPGGQTQYF	TGTGCCAGCAGTCCCCCGGGGGGTCAGACCCAGTACTTC
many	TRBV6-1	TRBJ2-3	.	CASSGPRNKLRTDTQYF	TGTGCCAGCAGTGGACCTCGAAACAAACTTAGAACAGATACGCAGTATTTT
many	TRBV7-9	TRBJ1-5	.	CATAGGNQPQHF	TGTGCCACCGCAGGGGGCAATCAGCCCCAGCATTTT